Below, one T cell receptor (beta chain) is given with its context. As yet, its antigen is unknown. The data derive from a study of OX40 agonist ivuxolimab in advanced cancers. As for the study in general: It was ivuxolimab, an agonistic anti-OX40 (CD134) antibody, that patients were treated with. Partial responses were achieved by three patients, one with hepatocellular carcinoma and two with cutaneous melanoma. Findings and caveats of the study: More expanded clones were found, on average, in CD8+ than in CD4+ T cells.

The CDR3 length is 12 residues. The germline V gene has CDR1 MNHNY and CDR2 SVGAGI (reference sequence). V was pared by 7 bases and J by 7 bases, with 10 bases between. TCRdb's copy holds only in-frame clones and misses some; the assay was immunoSEQ multiplex PCR. Of under 85,000 clones listed, 85% to 95% are singletons. The TCR sequence derives from an adult with an advanced solid tumor such as melanoma, head and neck, liver or kidney cancer. This chain joins TRBV6-6 and TRBJ1-4; D call uncertain. Material: CD4+ or CD8+ T cells sorted from blood, obtained in a trial of the OX40 agonist ivuxolimab. CDR3 DNA sequence: TGTGCCAGCAACGGACGGGGTGAAAAACTGTTTTTT. Its protein is CASNGRGEKLFF.